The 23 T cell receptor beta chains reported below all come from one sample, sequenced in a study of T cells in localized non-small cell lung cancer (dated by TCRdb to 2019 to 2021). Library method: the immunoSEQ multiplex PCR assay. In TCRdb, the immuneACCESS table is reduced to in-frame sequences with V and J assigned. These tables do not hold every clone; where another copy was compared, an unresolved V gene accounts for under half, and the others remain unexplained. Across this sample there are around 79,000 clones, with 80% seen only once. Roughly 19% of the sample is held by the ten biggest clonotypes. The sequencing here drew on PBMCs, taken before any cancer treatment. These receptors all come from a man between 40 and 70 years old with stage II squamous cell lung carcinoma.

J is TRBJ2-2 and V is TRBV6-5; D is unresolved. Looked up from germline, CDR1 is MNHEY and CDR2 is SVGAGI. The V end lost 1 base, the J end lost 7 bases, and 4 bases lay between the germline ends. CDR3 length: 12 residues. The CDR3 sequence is CASSYLVGELFF. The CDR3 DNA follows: TGTGCCAGCAGTTACTTGGTCGGGGAGCTGTTTTTT.

The CDR3: CASSQENLMNTEAFF. The CDR3 DNA follows: TGCGCCAGCAGCCAAGAGAACTTAATGAACACTGAAGCTTTCTTT. V is TRBV4-3 and J is TRBJ1-1; no clear D gene. Between the trimmed V and J ends, which lost 0 bases and 0 bases, there was a span of 8 bases. The CDR3 covers 15 residues. The germline V gene encodes CDR1 LGHNA and CDR2 YSLEER.

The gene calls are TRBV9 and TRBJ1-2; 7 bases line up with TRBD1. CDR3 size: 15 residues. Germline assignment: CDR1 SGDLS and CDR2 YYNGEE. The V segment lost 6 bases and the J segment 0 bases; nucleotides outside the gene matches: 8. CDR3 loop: CASNRDRASNYGYTF. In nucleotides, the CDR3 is TGTGCCAGCAACCGGGACAGAGCGTCTAACTATGGCTACACCTTC.

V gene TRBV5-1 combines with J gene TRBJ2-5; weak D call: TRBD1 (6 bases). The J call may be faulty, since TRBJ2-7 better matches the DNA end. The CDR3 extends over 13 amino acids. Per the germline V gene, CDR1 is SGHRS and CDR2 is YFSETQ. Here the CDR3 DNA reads TGCGCCAGCAGCTCAACAGGGCACTACGAGCAGTACTTC. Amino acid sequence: CASSSTGHYEQYF.

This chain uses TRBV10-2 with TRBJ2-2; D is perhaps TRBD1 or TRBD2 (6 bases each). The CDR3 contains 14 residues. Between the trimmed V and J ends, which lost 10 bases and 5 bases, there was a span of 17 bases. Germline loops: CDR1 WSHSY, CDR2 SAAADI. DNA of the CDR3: TGCGCCACCTACTTCGGGGGCCGAACCGGGGAGCTGTTTTTT. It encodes CATYFGGRTGELFF.

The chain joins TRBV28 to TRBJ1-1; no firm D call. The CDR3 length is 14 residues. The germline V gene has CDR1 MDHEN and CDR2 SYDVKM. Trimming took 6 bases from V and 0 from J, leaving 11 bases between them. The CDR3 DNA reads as TGTGCCAGCAGAGTTGTTGGAGTGAACACTGAAGCTTTCTTT. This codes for CASRVVGVNTEAFF.

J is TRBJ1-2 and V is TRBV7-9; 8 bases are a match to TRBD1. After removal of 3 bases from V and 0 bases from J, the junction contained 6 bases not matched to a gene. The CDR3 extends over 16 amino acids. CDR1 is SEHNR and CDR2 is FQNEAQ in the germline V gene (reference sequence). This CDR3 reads CASSFSGGDPNYGYTF. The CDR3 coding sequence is TGTGCCAGCAGCTTCTCAGGGGGCGACCCTAACTATGGCTACACCTTC.

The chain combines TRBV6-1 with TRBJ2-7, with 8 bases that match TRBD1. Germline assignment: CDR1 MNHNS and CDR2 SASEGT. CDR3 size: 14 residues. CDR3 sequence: CVTKATGETYEQYF. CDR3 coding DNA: TGTGTCACCAAGGCGACAGGGGAAACCTACGAGCAGTACTTC.

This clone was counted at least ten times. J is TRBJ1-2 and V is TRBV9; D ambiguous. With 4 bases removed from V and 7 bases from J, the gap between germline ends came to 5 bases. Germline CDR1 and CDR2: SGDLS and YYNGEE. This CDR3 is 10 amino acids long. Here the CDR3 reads CASSQAGYTF. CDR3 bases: TGTGCCAGCAGCCAGGCTGGCTACACCTTC. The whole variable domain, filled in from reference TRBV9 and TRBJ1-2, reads DSGVTQTPKHLITATGQRVTLRCSPRSGDLSVYWYQQSLDQGLQFLIQYYNGEERAKGNILERFSAQQFPDLHSELNLSSLELGDSALYFCASSQAGYTFGSGTRLTVV.

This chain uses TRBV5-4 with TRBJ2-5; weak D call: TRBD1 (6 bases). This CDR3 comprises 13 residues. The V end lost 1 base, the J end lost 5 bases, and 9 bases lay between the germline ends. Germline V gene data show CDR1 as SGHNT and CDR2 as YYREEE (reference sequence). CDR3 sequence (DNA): TGTGCCAGCAGCTTGAAAGGACAGGAGACCCAGTACTTC. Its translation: CASSLKGQETQYF.

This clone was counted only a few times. In nucleotides, the CDR3 is TGTGCCACGGGGAGACGGTCGAACACCGGGGAGCTGTTTTTT. Translating gives CATGRRSNTGELFF. The V call is TRBV6-5, the J call TRBJ2-2, with a possible D match to TRBD2 (5 bases). The V end lost 10 bases, the J end lost 0 bases, and 12 bases lay between the germline ends. Germline CDR1 reads MNHEY; CDR2 reads SVGAGI. The CDR3 spans 14 residues.

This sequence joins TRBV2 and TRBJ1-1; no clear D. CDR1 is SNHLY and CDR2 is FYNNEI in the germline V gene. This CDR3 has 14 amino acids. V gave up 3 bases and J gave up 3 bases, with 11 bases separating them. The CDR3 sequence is CASSDSLRDTEAFF. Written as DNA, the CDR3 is TGTGCCAGCAGTGATTCCCTTAGGGACACTGAAGCTTTCTTT.

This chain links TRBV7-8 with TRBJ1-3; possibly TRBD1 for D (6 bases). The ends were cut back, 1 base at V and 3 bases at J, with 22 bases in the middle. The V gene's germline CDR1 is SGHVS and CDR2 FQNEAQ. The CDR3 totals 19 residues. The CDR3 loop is CASSLDFGGRRGFGNTIYF. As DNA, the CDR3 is TGTGCCAGCAGCTTAGATTTTGGGGGGCGCCGGGGTTTTGGAAACACCATATATTTT.

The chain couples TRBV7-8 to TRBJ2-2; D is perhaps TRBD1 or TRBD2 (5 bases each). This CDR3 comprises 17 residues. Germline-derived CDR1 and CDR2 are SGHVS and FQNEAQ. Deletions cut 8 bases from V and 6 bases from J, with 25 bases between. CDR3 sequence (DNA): TGTGCCAGCCTAGGTGGAGGTAGGGGCCGCCGTCCCGGGGAGCTGTTTTTT. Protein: CASLGGGRGRRPGELFF.

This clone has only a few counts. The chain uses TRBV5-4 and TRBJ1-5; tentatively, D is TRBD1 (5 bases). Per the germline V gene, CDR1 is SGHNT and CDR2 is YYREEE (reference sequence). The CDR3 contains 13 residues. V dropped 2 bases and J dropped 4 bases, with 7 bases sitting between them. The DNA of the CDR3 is TGTGCCAGCAGCTTCGAGGGGAATCAGCCCCAGCATTTT. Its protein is CASSFEGNQPQHF.

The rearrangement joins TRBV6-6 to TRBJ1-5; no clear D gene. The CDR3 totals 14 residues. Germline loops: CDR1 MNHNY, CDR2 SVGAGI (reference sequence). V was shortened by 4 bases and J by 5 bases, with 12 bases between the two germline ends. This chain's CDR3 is CASSFPHQDQPQHF. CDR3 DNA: TGTGCCAGCAGTTTTCCCCACCAGGATCAGCCCCAGCATTTT.

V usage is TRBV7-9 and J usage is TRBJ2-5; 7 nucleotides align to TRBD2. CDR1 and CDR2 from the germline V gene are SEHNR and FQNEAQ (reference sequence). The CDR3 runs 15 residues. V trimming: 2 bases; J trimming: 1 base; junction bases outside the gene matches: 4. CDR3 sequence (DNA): TGTGCCAGCAGCTTAACGGGCGGGAGCCAAGAGACCCAGTACTTC. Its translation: CASSLTGGSQETQYF.

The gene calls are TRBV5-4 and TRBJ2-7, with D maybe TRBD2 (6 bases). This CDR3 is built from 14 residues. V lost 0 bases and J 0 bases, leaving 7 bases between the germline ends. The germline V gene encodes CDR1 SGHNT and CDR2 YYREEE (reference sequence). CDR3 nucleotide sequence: TGTGCCAGCAGCTTGGACGGGAGCTCCTACGAGCAGTACTTC. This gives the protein CASSLDGSSYEQYF.

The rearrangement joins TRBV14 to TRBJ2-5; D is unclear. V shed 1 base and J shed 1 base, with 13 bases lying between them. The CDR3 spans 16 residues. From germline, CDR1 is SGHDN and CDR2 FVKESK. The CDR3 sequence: CASSQGDNRVQETQYF. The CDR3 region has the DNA TGTGCCAGCAGCCAAGGAGATAATAGGGTCCAAGAGACCCAGTACTTC.

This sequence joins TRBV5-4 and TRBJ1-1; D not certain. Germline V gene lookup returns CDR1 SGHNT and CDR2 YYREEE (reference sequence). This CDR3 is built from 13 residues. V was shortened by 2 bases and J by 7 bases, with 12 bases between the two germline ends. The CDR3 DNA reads TGTGCCAGCAGCTTAGAAGGGTTCGGTGAAGCTTTCTTT. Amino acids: CASSLEGFGEAFF.

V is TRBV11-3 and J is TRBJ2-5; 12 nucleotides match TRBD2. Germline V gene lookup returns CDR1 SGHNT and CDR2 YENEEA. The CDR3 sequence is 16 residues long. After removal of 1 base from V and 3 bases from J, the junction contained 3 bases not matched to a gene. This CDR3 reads CASSLGLAGDKETQYF. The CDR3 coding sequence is TGTGCCAGCAGCTTAGGACTAGCGGGAGATAAAGAGACCCAGTACTTC.

DNA of the CDR3: TGTGCCAGCAGTTTGGAGGGGCCCTCCTACAATGAGCAGTTCTTC. This translates into CASSLEGPSYNEQFF. The chain employs TRBV27 and TRBJ2-1; perhaps TRBD2 as D (6 bases). Germline values: CDR1 MNHEY, CDR2 SMNVEV (reference sequence). The CDR3 contains 15 residues. Trimming removed 3 bases at V and 0 bases at J, with 9 bases between.

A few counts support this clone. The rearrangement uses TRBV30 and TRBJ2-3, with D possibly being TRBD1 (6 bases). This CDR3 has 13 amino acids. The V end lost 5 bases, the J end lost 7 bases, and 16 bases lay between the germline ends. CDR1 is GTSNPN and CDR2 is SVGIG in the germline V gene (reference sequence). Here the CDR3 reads CAWVRGGTNTQYF. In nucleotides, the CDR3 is TGTGCCTGGGTCAGGGGCGGTACGAATACGCAGTATTTT.